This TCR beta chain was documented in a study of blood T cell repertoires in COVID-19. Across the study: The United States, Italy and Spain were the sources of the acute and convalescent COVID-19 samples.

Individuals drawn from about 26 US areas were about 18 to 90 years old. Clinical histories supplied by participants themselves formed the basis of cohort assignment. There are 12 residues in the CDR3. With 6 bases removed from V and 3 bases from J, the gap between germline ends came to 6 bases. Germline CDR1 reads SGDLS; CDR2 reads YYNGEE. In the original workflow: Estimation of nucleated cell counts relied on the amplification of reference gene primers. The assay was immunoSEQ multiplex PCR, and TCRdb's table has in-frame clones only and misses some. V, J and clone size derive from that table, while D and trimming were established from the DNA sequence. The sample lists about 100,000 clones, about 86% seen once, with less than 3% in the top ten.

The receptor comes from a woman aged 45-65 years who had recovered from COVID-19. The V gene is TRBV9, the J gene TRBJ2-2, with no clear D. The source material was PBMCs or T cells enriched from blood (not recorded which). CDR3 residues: CASTRDTGELFF. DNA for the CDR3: TGTGCCAGCACTAGAGACACCGGGGAGCTGTTTTTT.